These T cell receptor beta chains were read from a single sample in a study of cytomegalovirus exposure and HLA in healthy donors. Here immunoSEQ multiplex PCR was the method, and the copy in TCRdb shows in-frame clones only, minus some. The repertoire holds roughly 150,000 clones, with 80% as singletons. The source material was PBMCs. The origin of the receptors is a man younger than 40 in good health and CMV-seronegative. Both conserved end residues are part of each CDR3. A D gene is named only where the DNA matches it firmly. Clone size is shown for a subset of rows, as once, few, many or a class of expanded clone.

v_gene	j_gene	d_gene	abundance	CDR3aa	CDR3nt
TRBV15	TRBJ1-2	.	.	CATSRDQSAAGYGYTF	TGTGCCACCAGCAGAGATCAATCGGCGGCGGGCTATGGCTACACCTTC
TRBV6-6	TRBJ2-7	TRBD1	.	CASSSTGAPSYEQYF	TGTGCCAGCAGTTCAACAGGGGCCCCGTCCTACGAGCAGTACTTC
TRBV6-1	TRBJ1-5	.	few	CASSGGQWQPQHF	TGTGCCAGCAGTGGAGGACAATGGCAGCCCCAGCATTTT
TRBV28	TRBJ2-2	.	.	CASRGWATGPIAPWAGELFF	TGTGCCAGCAGGGGATGGGCGACAGGCCCTATAGCTCCCTGGGCCGGGGAGCTGTTTTTT
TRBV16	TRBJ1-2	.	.	CASSQSNLGGSYTF	TGTGCCAGCAGCCAATCCAACCTGGGGGGAAGCTACACCTTC
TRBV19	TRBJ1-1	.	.	CASSPGPLNTEAFF	TGTGCCAGTAGCCCAGGTCCTTTAAACACTGAAGCTTTCTTT
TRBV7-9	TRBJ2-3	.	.	CASSLVDSSTDTQYF	TGTGCCAGCAGCTTAGTTGACAGTTCCACAGATACGCAGTATTTT
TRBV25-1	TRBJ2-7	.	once	CASSDAGAEQYF	TGTGCCAGCAGTGATGCGGGGGCCGAGCAGTACTTC
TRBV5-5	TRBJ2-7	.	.	CASSLVRSSYEQYF	TGTGCCAGCAGCTTGGTACGGAGCTCCTACGAGCAGTACTTC
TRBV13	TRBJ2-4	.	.	CASSLFPTGSKNIQYF	TGTGCCAGCAGCTTATTCCCCACAGGGAGTAAAAACATTCAGTACTTC
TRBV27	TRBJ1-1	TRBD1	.	CASSRQGANTEAFF	TGTGCCAGCAGTCGACAGGGGGCGAACACTGAAGCTTTCTTT
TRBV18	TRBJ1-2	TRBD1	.	CASSYTWTGTGGYTF	TGTGCCAGCTCATACACGTGGACAGGGACTGGGGGCTACACCTTC
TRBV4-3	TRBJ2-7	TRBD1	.	CASSPGTGAYEQYF	TGCGCCAGCAGCCCCGGGACAGGTGCCTACGAGCAGTACTTC
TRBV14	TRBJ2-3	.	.	CASSQSPGHADTQYF	TGTGCCAGCAGCCAATCTCCGGGACATGCGGATACGCAGTATTTT
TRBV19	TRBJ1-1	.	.	CASSMWANTEAFF	TGTGCCAGTAGTATGTGGGCGAACACTGAAGCTTTCTTT
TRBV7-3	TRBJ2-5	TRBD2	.	CASSQEASGGIKTQYF	TGTGCCAGCAGCCAAGAGGCTAGCGGGGGTATCAAGACCCAGTACTTC
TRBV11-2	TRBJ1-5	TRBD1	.	CASSLDGTASASQHF	TGTGCCAGCAGCTTAGATGGGACAGCCTCTGCATCCCAGCATTTT
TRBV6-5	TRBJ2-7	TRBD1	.	CASSRQGGGYEQYF	TGTGCCAGCAGCCGACAGGGGGGTGGTTACGAGCAGTACTTC
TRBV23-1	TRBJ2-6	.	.	CASSQFPRATGSSGANVLTF	TGCGCCAGCAGTCAATTCCCGCGCGCCACAGGGTCTTCTGGGGCCAACGTCCTGACTTTC
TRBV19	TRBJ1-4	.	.	CASLRGGSLENEKLFF	TGTGCCAGTCTTAGGGGGGGCAGTCTCGAGAATGAAAAACTGTTTTTT
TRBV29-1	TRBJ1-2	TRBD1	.	CSVESRKRQGEINYGYTF	TGCAGCGTTGAATCTCGAAAAAGACAGGGGGAAATTAACTATGGCTACACCTTC
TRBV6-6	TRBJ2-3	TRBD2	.	CASSLGLGADTQYF	TGTGCCAGCAGCCTCGGACTAGGGGCAGATACGCAGTATTTT
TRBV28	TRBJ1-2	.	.	CASSLGQHYGYTF	TGTGCCAGCAGTTTAGGACAGCACTATGGCTACACCTTC
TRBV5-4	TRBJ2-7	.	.	CASSPPAGQLGYEQYF	TGTGCCAGCAGCCCCCCCGCGGGCCAACTGGGCTACGAGCAGTACTTC
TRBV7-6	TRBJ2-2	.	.	CASSMNRVTGELFF	TGTGCCAGCAGCATGAACAGGGTAACCGGGGAGCTGTTTTTT
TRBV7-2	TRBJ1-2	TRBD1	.	CASSFRGQGIYGYTF	TGTGCCAGCAGCTTTAGGGGGCAGGGGATCTATGGCTACACCTTC
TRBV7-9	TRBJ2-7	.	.	CSSSYGPDYEQYF	TGTTCCAGCAGTTACGGTCCCGACTACGAGCAGTACTTC
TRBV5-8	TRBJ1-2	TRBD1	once	CASSWTGQGPIDYGYTF	TGTGCCAGCAGCTGGACCGGACAGGGCCCTATAGACTATGGCTACACCTTC
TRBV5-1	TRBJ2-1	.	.	CASSSQKGGNYNEQFF	TGCGCCAGCAGCTCACAGAAAGGAGGGAACTACAATGAGCAGTTCTTC
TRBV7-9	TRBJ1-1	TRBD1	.	CSSSGTGLGTEAFF	TGTTCCAGCAGCGGGACAGGGCTTGGCACTGAAGCTTTCTTT
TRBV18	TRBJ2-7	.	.	CASSPSAAYEQYF	TGTGCCAGCTCACCATCGGCGGCCTACGAGCAGTACTTC
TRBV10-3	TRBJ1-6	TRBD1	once	CAINVSPGGRSPLHF	TGTGCCATCAATGTCAGCCCAGGGGGCCGTTCACCCCTCCACTTT
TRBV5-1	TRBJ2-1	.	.	CASSNSGNEQFF	TGCGCCAGCAGCAATAGCGGCAATGAGCAGTTCTTC
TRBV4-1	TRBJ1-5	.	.	CASSQAIAGGNQPQHF	TGCGCCAGCAGCCAAGCAATCGCGGGAGGCAATCAGCCCCAGCATTTT
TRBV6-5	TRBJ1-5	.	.	CASSYRGSSNQPQHF	TGTGCCAGCAGTTACCGGGGGTCGAGCAATCAGCCCCAGCATTTT
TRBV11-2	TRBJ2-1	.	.	CASSLAPGLDSEQFF	TGTGCCAGCAGCTTAGCACCGGGACTGGATAGTGAGCAGTTCTTC
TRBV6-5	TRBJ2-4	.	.	CASSYSPRGAKNIQYF	TGTGCCAGCAGTTACTCACCCCGAGGGGCCAAAAACATTCAGTACTTC
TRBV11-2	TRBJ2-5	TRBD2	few	CASSFSGGAQETQYF	TGTGCCAGCAGCTTTAGCGGGGGGGCGCAAGAGACCCAGTACTTC
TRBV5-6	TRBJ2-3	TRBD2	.	CVSSVGTSWPPDTQYF	TGTGTCAGCAGCGTCGGGACTAGTTGGCCACCAGATACGCAGTATTTT
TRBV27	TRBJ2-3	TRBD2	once	CASIAGLAGGHGTQYF	TGTGCCAGCATTGCGGGACTAGCGGGGGGGCACGGTACGCAGTATTTT
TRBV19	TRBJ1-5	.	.	CASSIDRYQPQHF	TGTGCCAGTAGTATAGATCGGTATCAGCCCCAGCATTTT
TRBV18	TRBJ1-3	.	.	CASSPAQSQHGNTIYF	TGTGCCAGCTCACCAGCACAGTCACAACATGGAAACACCATATATTTT
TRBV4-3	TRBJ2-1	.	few	CASSQDPVGEQFF	TGCGCCAGCAGCCAAGATCCGGTTGGTGAGCAGTTCTTC
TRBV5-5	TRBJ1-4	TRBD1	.	CASSFGGGTGNEKLFF	TGTGCCAGCAGCTTTGGGGGGGGGACAGGGAATGAAAAACTGTTTTTT
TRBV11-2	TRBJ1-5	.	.	CASSLDPGQPQHF	TGTGCCAGCAGCTTAGATCCAGGCCAGCCCCAGCATTTT
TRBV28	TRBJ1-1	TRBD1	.	CASGSRQGLNLNTEAFF	TGTGCCAGCGGCTCCAGACAGGGGCTTAACTTGAACACTGAAGCTTTCTTT
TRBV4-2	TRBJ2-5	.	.	CASSQDFGRDRWEETQYF	TGTGCCAGCAGCCAAGATTTCGGGAGGGACAGATGGGAAGAGACCCAGTACTTC
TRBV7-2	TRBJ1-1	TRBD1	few	CASSRDRENTEAFF	TGTGCCAGCAGCCGGGACAGGGAGAACACTGAAGCTTTCTTT
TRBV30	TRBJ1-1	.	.	CAWSIQSNTEAFF	TGTGCCTGGAGTATACAGTCCAACACTGAAGCTTTCTTT